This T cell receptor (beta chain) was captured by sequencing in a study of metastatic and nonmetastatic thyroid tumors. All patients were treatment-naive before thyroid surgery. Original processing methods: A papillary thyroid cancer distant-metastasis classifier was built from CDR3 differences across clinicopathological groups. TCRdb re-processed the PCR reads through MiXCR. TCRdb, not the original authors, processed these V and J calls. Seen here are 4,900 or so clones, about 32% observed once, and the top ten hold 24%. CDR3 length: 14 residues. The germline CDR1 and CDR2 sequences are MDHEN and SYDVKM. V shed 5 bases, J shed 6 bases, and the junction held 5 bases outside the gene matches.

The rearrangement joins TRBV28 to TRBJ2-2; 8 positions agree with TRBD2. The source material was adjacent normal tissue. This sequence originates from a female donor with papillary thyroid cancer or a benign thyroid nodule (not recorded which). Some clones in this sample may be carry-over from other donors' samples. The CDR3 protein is CASSMTSAAGELFF. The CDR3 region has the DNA TGTGCCAGCAGTATGACTAGCGCGGCCGGGGAGCTGTTTTTT.